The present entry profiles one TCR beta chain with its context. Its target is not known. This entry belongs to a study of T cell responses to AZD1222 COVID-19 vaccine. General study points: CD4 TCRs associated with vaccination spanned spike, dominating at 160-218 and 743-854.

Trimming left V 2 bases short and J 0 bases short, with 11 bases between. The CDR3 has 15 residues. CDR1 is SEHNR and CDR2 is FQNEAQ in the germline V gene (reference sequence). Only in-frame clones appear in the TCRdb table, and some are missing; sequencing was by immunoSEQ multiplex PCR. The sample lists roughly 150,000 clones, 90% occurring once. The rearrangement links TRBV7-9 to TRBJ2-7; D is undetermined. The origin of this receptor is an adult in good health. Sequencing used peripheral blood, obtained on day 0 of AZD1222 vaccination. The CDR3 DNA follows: TGTGCCAGCAGCTTATTCGCAGGTAGCTCCTACGAGCAGTACTTC. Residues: CASSLFAGSSYEQYF.